The 13 T cell receptor beta chains reported below all come from one sample, sequenced in a study of cytomegalovirus exposure and HLA in healthy donors. Both 60 Vbeta primers and 13 Jbeta primers went into the PCR. Profiling relied on immunoSEQ multiplex PCR, and the TCRdb table lists in-frame clones only, not all of them. There are over 75,000 clones in the sample; less than 10% occur only once, and 5.1% lies in the top ten. Material for sequencing was PBMCs. The source is a man aged 50-60 years in good health and CMV-seropositive.

The CDR3 reads CASSDQGWEAFF. In nucleotides, the CDR3 is TGTGCCAGCAGTGATCAGGGGTGGGAAGCTTTCTTT. V and J are TRBV6-5 and TRBJ1-1; the D gene is possibly TRBD1 (6 bases). CDR1 is MNHEY and CDR2 is SVGAGI in the germline V gene. The CDR3 covers 12 residues. The ends were cut back, 5 bases at V and 8 bases at J, with 12 bases in the middle.

The rearrangement uses TRBV5-1 and TRBJ2-7; TRBD1 is a possible D gene (5 bases). This CDR3 has 14 residues. Deletions cut 2 bases from V and 3 bases from J, with 12 bases between. From germline, CDR1 is SGHRS and CDR2 YFSETQ. The CDR3 DNA sequence: TGCGCCAGCAGCTTAAATGTAGGGGACTACGAGCAGTACTTC. It specifies CASSLNVGDYEQYF.

This clone was detected a few times. The V gene is TRBV6-4, the J gene TRBJ2-1, with 10 bases that match TRBD2. J was trimmed by 2 bases and V by 4 bases; bases with no gene match: 2. CDR1 is MRHNA and CDR2 is SNTAGT in the germline V gene. This CDR3 is 15 amino acids long. CDR3 amino acids: CASSASGRAYNEQFF. As DNA, the CDR3 is TGTGCCAGCAGTGCCAGCGGGAGGGCCTACAATGAGCAGTTCTTC.

This clone has a count of ten or more. V is TRBV28 and J is TRBJ2-7; 12 nucleotides match TRBD1. V shed 6 bases, J shed 5 bases, and the junction held 11 bases outside the gene matches. CDR3 length: 16 residues. From germline, CDR1 is MDHEN and CDR2 SYDVKM. This CDR3 reads CASSETIGTGGDEQYF. The CDR3 region has the DNA TGTGCCAGCAGCGAAACCATCGGGACAGGGGGCGACGAGCAGTACTTC.

The rearrangement uses TRBV18 and TRBJ1-1; maybe TRBD1 (6 bases). The CDR3 has 13 amino acids. The V end was cut by 6 bases, the J end by 1 base, with 9 bases between. Looked up from germline, CDR1 is KGHSH and CDR2 is LQKENI. CDR3 DNA: TGTGCCAGCTCGTCGACAGGGAACACTGAAGCTTTCTTT. Translating it yields CASSSTGNTEAFF.

The rearrangement links TRBV19 to TRBJ2-2; TRBD2 is a possible D gene (6 bases). Germline CDR1 and CDR2: LNHDA and SQIVND (reference sequence). The CDR3 totals 15 residues. The ends were cut back, 3 bases at V and 6 bases at J, with 14 bases in the middle. As DNA, the CDR3 is TGTGCCAGTAGTATCGCGGGGAATTTCGCCGGGGAGCTGTTTTTT. Residues: CASSIAGNFAGELFF.

In its sample, this clone was seen a few times. The chain has TRBV11-1 and TRBJ1-6; TRBD1 aligns across 9 bases. Trimming took 4 bases from V and 9 from J; bases not matched to a gene: 7. In germline, CDR1 is SGHAT, CDR2 FQDESV (reference sequence). This CDR3 is built from 15 residues. The CDR3 loop is CASSSSGTGTSPLHF. In nucleotides, the CDR3 is TGTGCCAGCAGCTCAAGTGGGACAGGGACTTCACCCCTCCACTTT.

This clone was seen only a few times. V and J are TRBV5-1 and TRBJ2-7; TRBD2 matches 12 bases. The ends lost 4 bases at V and 2 bases at J; junction bases unmatched: 10. Germline values: CDR1 SGHRS, CDR2 YFSETQ. The CDR3 has 17 amino acids. The CDR3 spells CASSPLAGGRGAYEQYF. CDR3 DNA sequence: TGCGCCAGCAGCCCCCTAGCGGGAGGGCGCGGGGCCTACGAGCAGTACTTC.

This clone was counted only a few times. It is unclear where the CDR3 begins or ends on the DNA, so no DNA is shown, and the CDR3 is as TCRdb lists it. This chain joins TRBV5-6 and TRBJ2-3; TRBD2, the table's D call, lacks a check against the DNA. Per germline, CDR1 SGHDT and CDR2 YYEEEE. Counting both end residues, the CDR3 totals 19 amino acids. CDR3 residues: CASTDFRGRTSGFTDTQYF.

This clone has more than one count but fewer than ten. The rearrangement uses TRBV27 and TRBJ2-5; possibly TRBD1 for D (5 bases). CDR1 and CDR2 from the germline V gene are MNHEY and SMNVEV (reference sequence). The V end lost 3 bases, the J end lost 5 bases, and 13 bases lay between the germline ends. The CDR3 extends over 14 amino acids. The CDR3 DNA reads TGTGCCAGCAGTTTGAGCCAGGGTAGGGAGACCCAGTACTTC. This gives the protein CASSLSQGRETQYF.

This clone was found a few times. The chain combines TRBV11-1 with TRBJ2-4; D is possibly TRBD1 (6 bases). Germline V gene sequence: CDR1 SGHAT, CDR2 FQDESV (reference sequence). This CDR3 region has 15 residues. The V gene lost 6 bases and the J gene lost 2 bases, with 14 bases spanning the gap. The CDR3 DNA is TGTGCCAGCAGTTCCACAGGGTTACCCAAAAACATTCAGTACTTC. This sequence encodes CASSSTGLPKNIQYF.

This clone showed up just a few times. The same CDR3 arises from other DNA sequences in this sample as well. CDR3 loop: CASSYSGNSPLHF. In DNA, the CDR3 is TGTGCCAGCAGTTATTCAGGCAATTCACCCCTCCACTTT. The chain has TRBV6-5 and TRBJ1-6; no definite D call. CDR1 and CDR2 from the germline V gene are MNHEY and SVGAGI. The CDR3 totals 13 residues. Trimming took 3 bases from V and 7 from J, leaving 7 bases between them.

This clone was observed a few times. The rearrangement uses TRBV5-1 and TRBJ2-5, with a possible D match to TRBD1 (5 bases). CDR1 is SGHRS, CDR2 YFSETQ, per germline. The CDR3 has 14 residues. The V and J ends lost 7 bases and 2 bases respectively, with 15 bases between them. CDR3 nucleotides: TGCGCCAGCTGTGATCAGGGTCCGCAAGAGACCCAGTACTTC. It is translated as CASCDQGPQETQYF. Full variable domain (remainder filled in from reference TRBV5-1 and TRBJ2-5): KAGVTQTPRYLIKTRGQQVTLSCSPISGHRSVSWYQQTPGQGLQFLFEYFSETQRNKGNFPGRFSGRQFSNSRSEMNVSTLELGDSALYLCASCDQGPQETQYFGPGTRLLVL.